These 20 T cell receptor beta chains were all obtained from the same sample, sequenced in a study of shared clonotypes between healthy human individuals (dated by TCRdb to 2018 to 2020). The library was generated by the immunoSEQ multiplex PCR assay. TCRdb carries this immuneACCESS record with in-frame sequences only. Its versions omit some clonotypes, under half of them owing to an unresolved V gene in the studies checked, with the rest unexplained. This sample gives 1.4 million or so clones in total; around 98.5% of them show up just once. About 0.35% of the sample goes to the ten largest clones. The sample consisted of naive CD4+ T cells sorted from blood. What the cell subset or site label conveys for this sample: CD45RA+ positively selected. These receptors originate from a young man in good health.

The V call is TRBV28, the J call TRBJ1-2; the D gene is possibly TRBD1 (6 bases). Germline V gene sequence: CDR1 MDHEN, CDR2 SYDVKM. V was clipped by 6 bases and J by 6 bases, with 26 bases between them. The CDR3 covers 17 residues. CDR3 nucleotide sequence: TGTGCCAGCAGCAGACCCGGGACATTTCGTTTTACTGATGGCTACACCTTC. Its protein is CASSRPGTFRFTDGYTF.

This chain links TRBV4-1 with TRBJ2-1, with D perhaps being TRBD1 or TRBD2 (6 bases each). The CDR3 sequence is 15 residues long. Germline loops: CDR1 MGHRA, CDR2 YSYEKL. V shed 8 bases and J shed 4 bases, with 18 bases lying between them. The CDR3 DNA is TGCGCCAGCGCGCGCTCGGAGGGGGGATACAATGAGCAGTTCTTC. It specifies CASARSEGGYNEQFF.

This clone was detected only once. This chain uses TRBV4-2 with TRBJ2-7; D is possibly TRBD2 (6 bases). V was shortened by 0 bases and J by 3 bases, with 12 bases between the two germline ends. CDR1 LGHNA and CDR2 YNFKEQ come from the germline V gene. This CDR3 has 15 amino acids. CDR3 amino acids: CASSQETSTRYEQYF. CDR3 DNA sequence: TGTGCCAGCAGCCAAGAAACTAGCACACGCTACGAGCAGTACTTC.

This chain links TRBV14 with TRBJ2-1; D might be TRBD2 (5 bases). CDR3 length: 14 residues. CDR1 SGHDN and CDR2 FVKESK come from the germline V gene. The V end was cut by 4 bases, the J end by 4 bases, with 11 bases between. CDR3 sequence: CASSLLSGYNEQFF. The CDR3 region has the DNA TGTGCCAGCAGCCTACTGAGCGGTTACAATGAGCAGTTCTTC.

The chain joins TRBV5-4 to TRBJ2-7, with D perhaps TRBD1 or TRBD2 (5 bases each). Trimming removed 0 bases from V and 3 bases from J, with 10 bases in between. Germline assignment: CDR1 SGHNT and CDR2 YYREEE (reference sequence). The CDR3 is made up of 14 amino acids. The chain's CDR3 is CASSLERGRYEQYF. DNA of the CDR3: TGTGCCAGCAGCTTGGAGAGGGGACGCTACGAGCAGTACTTC.

The V and J genes are TRBV10-2 and TRBJ2-7; tentatively, D is TRBD1 (5 bases). The CDR3 runs to 17 residues. V lost 0 bases and J lost 2, with 17 bases in between. Germline-derived CDR1 and CDR2 are WSHSY and SAAADI. This CDR3 reads CASSESFSVRVAYEQYF. In DNA form, the CDR3 reads TGCGCCAGCAGTGAGTCCTTCTCGGTCAGGGTCGCCTACGAGCAGTACTTC.

V is TRBV7-3 and J is TRBJ2-1; maybe TRBD1 (6 bases). Deletions cut 5 bases from V and 0 bases from J, with 14 bases between. There are 16 residues in the CDR3. Per germline, CDR1 SGHTA and CDR2 FQGTGA. CDR3 nucleotides: TGTGCCAGCAGCCAATATTCAGGGGTCTCCTACAATGAGCAGTTCTTC. Translated, it gives CASSQYSGVSYNEQFF.

The V and J genes are TRBV29-1 and TRBJ2-1; no definite D call. Trimming removed 3 bases from V and 5 bases from J, with 5 bases in between. From germline, CDR1 is SQVTM and CDR2 ANQGSEA. The CDR3 loop spans 11 amino acids. CDR3 in amino acids: CSVDSDNEQFF. Written as DNA, the CDR3 is TGCAGCGTTGATAGTGACAATGAGCAGTTCTTC.

The chain joins TRBV2 to TRBJ1-1; D gene unclear. V was trimmed by 0 bases and J by 4 bases, leaving 6 bases between them. Germline V lookup: CDR1 SNHLY, CDR2 FYNNEI. This CDR3 comprises 13 residues. Here the CDR3 DNA reads TGTGCCAGCAGTGAAGCGTCGGGCACTGAAGCTTTCTTT. Translating gives CASSEASGTEAFF.

Of note for this clone: Other nucleotide sequences in the sample specify the same CDR3. This chain joins TRBV28 and TRBJ2-7; D gene ambiguous. The V and J ends lost 4 bases and 3 bases respectively, with 4 bases between them. The CDR3 is made up of 11 amino acids. Germline V gene sequence: CDR1 MDHEN, CDR2 SYDVKM. This CDR3 is CASSSYYEQYF. The CDR3, as DNA: TGTGCCAGCAGTTCCTACTACGAGCAGTACTTC. Using reference TRBV28 and TRBJ2-7 for the parts outside the CDR3, the full variable domain is DVKVTQSSRYLVKRTGEKVFLECVQDMDHENMFWYRQDPGLGLRLIYFSYDVKMKEKGDIPEGYSVSREKKERFSLILESASTNQTSMYLCASSSYYEQYFGPGTRLTVT.

The genes are TRBV5-4 and TRBJ2-2; D possibly corresponds to TRBD2 (5 bases). The germline V gene has CDR1 SGHNT and CDR2 YYREEE (reference sequence). The CDR3 runs to 14 residues. Trimming left V 2 bases short and J 6 bases short, with 11 bases between. The CDR3 is CASSFSSWAGELFF. In nucleotides, the CDR3 is TGTGCCAGCAGCTTCTCTAGCTGGGCCGGGGAGCTGTTTTTT.

The count of this clone is one. V and J are TRBV28 and TRBJ1-1, with D perhaps matching TRBD1 (5 bases). The CDR3 length is 13 residues. CDR1 MDHEN and CDR2 SYDVKM come from the germline V gene. V gave up 1 base and J gave up 6 bases, with 9 bases separating them. CDR3 residues: CASSLLGAAEAFF. The DNA for the CDR3 is TGTGCCAGCAGTTTATTAGGGGCGGCTGAAGCTTTCTTT.

V and J are TRBV30 and TRBJ2-3, with TRBD2 matching over 7 bases. CDR3 length: 14 residues. CDR1 and CDR2 (germline): GTSNPN, SVGIG (reference sequence). The J segment lost 4 bases and the V segment lost 2 bases, leaving 6 bases of the junction unmatched. CDR3 protein: CAWSTGRRSDTQYF. CDR3 nucleotides: TGTGCCTGGAGTACCGGGAGGAGGTCAGATACGCAGTATTTT.

This chain joins TRBV6-5 and TRBJ1-5; D gene uncertain. Trimming stripped 0 bases from V and 0 bases from J, with 9 bases between. This CDR3 is built from 16 residues. Germline CDR1 is MNHEY and CDR2 is SVGAGI. The CDR3 DNA sequence: TGTGCCAGCAGTTACTCACAGCCCCATAGCAATCAGCCCCAGCATTTT. Encoded protein: CASSYSQPHSNQPQHF.

The J gene is TRBJ2-2, the V gene TRBV7-2; no firm D call. The V gene's germline CDR1 is SGHTA and CDR2 FQGNSA. Trimming stripped 1 base from V and 6 bases from J, with 6 bases between. The CDR3 consists of 13 residues. CDR3 sequence: CASSLVPPGELFF. The CDR3, as DNA: TGTGCCAGCAGCTTAGTCCCCCCCGGGGAGCTGTTTTTT.

The chain employs TRBV5-1 and TRBJ2-7, with a tentative D call TRBD2 (6 bases). This CDR3 region has 13 residues. Trimming shortened V by 4 bases and J by 2 bases, and 10 bases separated the two germline ends. Germline V gene lookup returns CDR1 SGHRS and CDR2 YFSETQ. The DNA for the CDR3 is TGCGCCAGCAGCGACGGGGAGGCCTACGAGCAGTACTTC. This encodes CASSDGEAYEQYF.

V gene TRBV5-1 combines with J gene TRBJ2-1; TRBD2 aligns across 9 bases. CDR3 length equals 16 residues. The trim removed 4 bases at V and 5 bases at J, leaving 10 bases unmatched. Germline values: CDR1 SGHRS, CDR2 YFSETQ. CDR3 amino acids: CASSLIPERGDNEQFF. CDR3 in DNA: TGCGCCAGCAGCCTGATCCCTGAGCGGGGGGACAATGAGCAGTTCTTC.

The genes are TRBV10-2 and TRBJ1-3; D remains ambiguous. CDR1 and CDR2 (germline): WSHSY, SAAADI. This CDR3 comprises 15 residues. V dropped 2 bases and J dropped 0 bases, with 8 bases sitting between them. In nucleotides, the CDR3 is TGCGCCAGCAGTGAGCTGGGATTCTCTGGAAACACCATATATTTT. This gives the protein CASSELGFSGNTIYF.

The gene calls are TRBV10-3 and TRBJ2-3; D tentatively reads TRBD1 or TRBD2 (5 bases each). V was cut by 5 bases and J by 3 bases, with 9 bases left in between. Germline CDR1 and CDR2: ENHRY and SYGVKD. The CDR3 consists of 13 residues. The CDR3 spells CAISLGVTDTQYF. DNA of the CDR3: TGTGCCATCAGTTTGGGGGTAACAGATACGCAGTATTTT.

V gene TRBV5-1 combines with J gene TRBJ1-4; D is possibly TRBD1 (5 bases). This CDR3 is built from 16 residues. CDR1 and CDR2 from the germline V gene are SGHRS and YFSETQ. V was pared by 4 bases and J by 0 bases, with 13 bases between. The CDR3, as DNA: TGCGCCAGCAGCCTAGCTGACAGCGCAACTAATGAAAAACTGTTTTTT. Its protein is CASSLADSATNEKLFF. Full variable domain (rest looked up from reference TRBV5-1 and TRBJ1-4): KAGVTQTPRYLIKTRGQQVTLSCSPISGHRSVSWYQQTPGQGLQFLFEYFSETQRNKGNFPGRFSGRQFSNSRSEMNVSTLELGDSALYLCASSLADSATNEKLFFGSGTQLSVL.